Listed below are T cell receptor beta chains from one sample, sequenced in a study of HIV-infected patients and healthy controls. TCRdb redid the calling of the 5' RACE reads with MiXCR, one entry per CDR3 protein. The repertoire has about 24,000 distinct CDR3 sequences, 8.5% to 9% of them found once; the top ten carry 4%. Sequencing used blood. All receptors derive from an adult in good health. The conserved cysteine and the conserved F or W are not part of the CDR3 here.

v_call,j_call,cdr3_aa
TRBV4-1,TRBJ1-5,ASSREGAGNQPQH
TRBV6-2/TRBV6-3,TRBJ1-1,ASSYPRNTEAF
TRBV9,TRBJ1-5,ASSPRGEDQPQH
TRBV20-1,TRBJ1-2,SARSLDYGYT
TRBV14,TRBJ2-7,ASSPRLAGKQY
TRBV7-9,TRBJ1-2,ASSLDFSAGREGYT
TRBV18,TRBJ1-2,ASSPPENYGYT
TRBV29-1,TRBJ2-5,SVVSSAAPTQY
TRBV20-1,TRBJ2-2,SATGTGNTGELF
TRBV11-2,TRBJ1-5,ASSPNRGRNQPQH
TRBV20-1,TRBJ1-5,SARGTAGSQPQH
TRBV5-1,TRBJ2-7,ASTQLQGLCEQY
TRBV27,TRBJ2-1,ASSFRGIDYNEQF
TRBV7-2,TRBJ1-1,ASSLRTGGRITEAF
TRBV20-1,TRBJ1-2,SALLGQVSSYT
TRBV2,TRBJ1-1,ASSVRGLNEAF
TRBV10-3,TRBJ1-2,AISENGEGYGYT
TRBV20-1,TRBJ2-5,SARDPRDAQETQY
TRBV18,TRBJ2-5,ASSPRLAGGFQETQY
TRBV28,TRBJ1-5,ASSRSWPQH
TRBV6-5,TRBJ1-1,ASSRLGGVMNTEAF
TRBV9,TRBJ2-5,ASSGGTGEGLETQY
TRBV15,TRBJ1-2,ATSTSRRDSAVHIYGYT
TRBV29-1,TRBJ2-1,SVEFRWGEQF
TRBV6-5,TRBJ2-7,ASSWGGSREQY
TRBV7-2,TRBJ1-5,ASSLAQGVDQPQH
TRBV6-6,TRBJ2-1,ASSRTGGSARSDNEQF
TRBV6-6,TRBJ1-2,ASSYQGKENGYT
TRBV5-1,TRBJ2-7,ASSRGTGGVNEQY
TRBV5-1,TRBJ1-2,ASSLAGTGGSRVSGYT
TRBV4-3,TRBJ1-2,ASSLSIRGPNYGYT
TRBV12-3/TRBV12-4,TRBJ1-5,ASSLDGSNQPQH
TRBV14,TRBJ1-5,ASRLAGGSQPQH
TRBV11-2,TRBJ1-1,ASSPGANQAF
TRBV30,TRBJ1-5,AWSNYPAVEYSNQPQH
TRBV5-4,TRBJ1-1,ASSVRGQNTEAF
TRBV5-1,TRBJ2-3,ASSLRAGGTDTQY
TRBV29-1,TRBJ1-1,SVGQPDTEAF
TRBV5-4,TRBJ2-3,ASSPKGQSVSTDTQY
TRBV5-1,TRBJ2-1,ATPEISYNEQF
TRBV3-1,TRBJ1-5,ASSQGPGGNQPQH
TRBV7-9,TRBJ2-3,ASQGKERTDTQY
TRBV27,TRBJ2-1,ASSLSSWRDNEQF
TRBV30,TRBJ2-1,AWSRVDSYNEQF
TRBV28,TRBJ1-1,ASSKTGGWTEAF
TRBV6-1,TRBJ2-3,ASSTPDRGRVTDTQY
TRBV30,TRBJ2-7,AWSVRTSGEQY
TRBV5-1,TRBJ1-4,ASSSTGGKLF
TRBV12-3/TRBV12-4,TRBJ1-2,ASSPGYGYT